These 29 T cell receptor beta chains share one sample of origin, sequenced in a study of PD-1 blockade in mismatch repair-deficient tumors. Repertoires were generated with immunoSEQ multiplex PCR, while TCRdb's copy carries only in-frame clones and drops some. The sample shows some 25,000 clones, about four fifths of them seen only once. This specimen was PBMCs, taken before pembrolizumab treatment. These receptors were taken from an adult with mismatch repair-deficient cancer.

This chain uses TRBV2 with TRBJ2-5, with TRBD1 matching over 7 bases. Germline loops: CDR1 SNHLY, CDR2 FYNNEI. The CDR3 is 15 amino acids. V shed 5 bases and J 1 base; nucleotides not matched to a gene: 7. The CDR3 loop is CASSTTQGIQETQYF. The CDR3 DNA follows: TGTGCCAGCAGTACCACACAGGGGATCCAAGAGACCCAGTACTTC.

The V and J genes are TRBV19 and TRBJ2-4, with TRBD1 matching 7 bases. Germline trimming cut 7 bases from V and 9 bases from J; bases unmatched to any gene: 15. CDR3 length equals 15 residues. Looked up from germline, CDR1 is LNHDA and CDR2 is SQIVND (reference sequence). The CDR3 loop reads CASKTPGTVRIIQYF. In DNA form, the CDR3 reads TGTGCCAGTAAAACCCCCGGGACAGTTAGGATCATTCAGTACTTC.

The V gene is TRBV5-4, the J gene TRBJ1-1; maybe TRBD1 (5 bases). Trimming removed 0 bases at V and 5 bases at J, with 11 bases between. CDR1 and CDR2 (germline): SGHNT, YYREEE (reference sequence). The CDR3 totals 14 residues. DNA of the CDR3: TGTGCCAGCAGCTTGGTAGGGGAGGCGACTGAAGCTTTCTTT. The encoded protein is CASSLVGEATEAFF.

This clone was found once. The chain is built from TRBV6-1 and TRBJ1-5; 10 nucleotides align to TRBD1. The V gene's germline CDR1 is MNHNS and CDR2 SASEGT. The CDR3 extends over 15 amino acids. V trimming: 1 base; J trimming: 4 bases; junction bases outside the gene matches: 1. CDR3 DNA: TGTGCCAGCAGTGAAGGACAGGGGGCGAATCAGCCCCAGCATTTT. The encoded protein is CASSEGQGANQPQHF.

The chain links TRBV7-6 to TRBJ2-1; a weak D match, TRBD1 (6 bases). The CDR3 length is 14 residues. V was cut by 7 bases and J by 0 bases, with 10 bases left in between. Germline loops: CDR1 SGHVS, CDR2 FNYEAQ. CDR3 DNA: TGTGCCAGCACTAGAGGGGGCTCCTACAATGAGCAGTTCTTC. Amino acids: CASTRGGSYNEQFF.

The chain joins TRBV6-1 to TRBJ2-7; tentative D call: TRBD1 (6 bases). CDR3 length: 14 amino acids. Trimming took off 1 base at V and 5 bases at J, with 12 bases between the two ends. Germline lookup yields CDR1 MNHNS and CDR2 SASEGT. Here the CDR3 DNA reads TGTGCCAGCAGTGAAGAGCAGGGGAAGAACGAGCAGTACTTC. The encoded protein is CASSEEQGKNEQYF.

The chain employs TRBV2 and TRBJ2-3, with 9 bases that match TRBD2. Germline CDR1 SNHLY, CDR2 FYNNEI. This CDR3 is built from 16 residues. V shed 7 bases, J shed 2 bases, and the junction held 10 bases outside the gene matches. CDR3 in DNA: TGTGCCAGCAAGGGACCAATAGCGGGAGCCACAGATACGCAGTATTTT. It specifies CASKGPIAGATDTQYF.

This chain uses TRBV11-2 with TRBJ2-7; D might be TRBD1 (5 bases). The CDR3 totals 13 residues. Between the trimmed V and J ends, which lost 3 bases and 3 bases, there was a span of 9 bases. Germline V gene lookup returns CDR1 SGHAT and CDR2 FQNNGV. As DNA, the CDR3 is TGTGCCAGCAGCTTCTCCAGGGTCTACGAGCAGTACTTC. Translating gives CASSFSRVYEQYF.

The rearrangement uses TRBV11-2 and TRBJ2-7; the D gene is possibly TRBD1 (7 bases). Germline assignment: CDR1 SGHAT and CDR2 FQNNGV. With 5 bases removed from V and 3 bases from J, the gap between germline ends came to 20 bases. The CDR3 loop spans 16 amino acids. The CDR3 nucleotides read TGTGCCAGCAGCCAACTCACAGGAGGGGGCTTCTACGAGCAGTACTTC. Its translation: CASSQLTGGGFYEQYF.

V is TRBV19 and J is TRBJ2-1, with TRBD2 as a possible D gene (5 bases). CDR3 length: 14 amino acids. Per germline, CDR1 LNHDA and CDR2 SQIVND (reference sequence). The V end lost 4 bases, the J end lost 1 base, and 8 bases lay between the germline ends. CDR3 sequence: CASSTSGSYNEQFF. The CDR3 DNA follows: TGTGCCAGTAGTACGAGCGGTTCCTACAATGAGCAGTTCTTC.

The sample holds one count of this clone. The rearrangement uses TRBV2 and TRBJ2-2, with D possibly TRBD1 on 7 matching bases. This CDR3 comprises 13 residues. The V end was cut by 5 bases, the J end by 7 bases, with 11 bases between. Germline V CDR1 and CDR2: SNHLY, FYNNEI. The CDR3 DNA reads TGTGCCAGCAGTAACAGGGGAGGCGGGGAGCTGTTTTTT. This codes for CASSNRGGGELFF.

V gene TRBV7-9 combines with J gene TRBJ2-1; D possibly corresponds to TRBD1 (6 bases). V was pared by 5 bases and J by 5 bases, with 16 bases between. This CDR3 has 15 residues. Germline-derived CDR1 and CDR2 are SEHNR and FQNEAQ (reference sequence). CDR3 bases: TGTGCCAGCAGCCCCAAGTGGGGGACAAACAATGAGCAGTTCTTC. It encodes CASSPKWGTNNEQFF.

This chain connects TRBV18 to TRBJ2-7; TRBD2 aligns across 9 bases. Germline CDR1 reads KGHSH; CDR2 reads LQKENI. V shed 6 bases, J shed 3 bases, and the junction held 6 bases outside the gene matches. This CDR3 has 14 residues. CDR3 sequence reads: CASSLTSGGYEQYF. CDR3 in DNA: TGTGCCAGCTCCCTGACTAGCGGAGGCTACGAGCAGTACTTC.

J is TRBJ1-1 and V is TRBV28; the D is unclear. The CDR3 is made up of 14 amino acids. Germline V gene lookup returns CDR1 MDHEN and CDR2 SYDVKM. V shed 5 bases and J shed 4 bases, with 14 bases lying between them. The CDR3, as DNA: TGTGCCAGCAGTCCCGTCGCCGGGAGCACTGAAGCTTTCTTT. Amino acids: CASSPVAGSTEAFF.

The chain couples TRBV6-5 to TRBJ2-3; no firm D call. The V and J ends lost 2 bases and 3 bases respectively, with 12 bases between them. This CDR3 region has 15 residues. From germline, CDR1 is MNHEY and CDR2 SVGAGI. DNA for the CDR3: TGTGCCAGCAGTTACCGAAACCCGAGGACAGATACGCAGTATTTT. This encodes CASSYRNPRTDTQYF.

The gene calls are TRBV19 and TRBJ1-4; TRBD1 is a possible D gene (6 bases). The CDR3 consists of 14 residues. The V gene lost 7 bases and the J gene lost 2 bases, with 11 bases spanning the gap. CDR1 and CDR2 from the germline V gene are LNHDA and SQIVND (reference sequence). The CDR3 is CASTGDKTNEKLFF. The DNA for the CDR3 is TGTGCCAGTACCGGGGACAAGACTAATGAAAAACTGTTTTTT.

This sequence joins TRBV27 and TRBJ2-6; TRBD2 might be the D (6 bases). The CDR3 sequence is 15 residues long. V was shortened by 2 bases and J by 5 bases, with 10 bases between the two germline ends. Germline CDR1 and CDR2: MNHEY and SMNVEV (reference sequence). The CDR3 reads CASSLGDFRANVLTF. The CDR3 DNA reads TGTGCCAGCAGTTTAGGGGACTTTCGGGCCAACGTCCTGACTTTC.

This rearrangement joins TRBV27 to TRBJ1-4, with 8 bases that match TRBD1. Trimming took 5 bases from V and 5 from J; bases not matched to a gene: 13. Germline lookup yields CDR1 MNHEY and CDR2 SMNVEV (reference sequence). This CDR3 is 17 amino acids long. DNA for the CDR3: TGTGCCAGCAGTCCCCGACAGGGGTTGGGGGAGAATGAAAAACTGTTTTTT. Amino acids: CASSPRQGLGENEKLFF.

This chain connects TRBV11-3 to TRBJ1-6, with 9 bases identical to TRBD1. J gave up 11 bases and V 5 bases, and 7 bases lay outside the gene matches. The CDR3 is 14 amino acids. In germline, CDR1 is SGHNT, CDR2 YENEEA. In DNA form, the CDR3 reads TGTGCCAGCAGCCCACCGGGACAGGGAACACCCCTCCACTTT. Its translation is CASSPPGQGTPLHF.

This clone occurred a few times. The rearrangement uses TRBV7-3 and TRBJ2-1, with 7 bases lining up with TRBD2. With 2 bases clipped from V and 0 bases from J, the junction kept 4 bases outside the gene matches. The V gene's germline CDR1 is SGHTA and CDR2 FQGTGA. This CDR3 contains 16 residues. The CDR3 DNA reads TGTGCCAGCAGCTTATTAGCGGGTAGCTCCTACAATGAGCAGTTCTTC. Translation: CASSLLAGSSYNEQFF. Variable domain in full (rest from reference TRBV7-3 and TRBJ2-1): GAGVSQTPSNKVTEKGKYVELRCDPISGHTALYWYRQSLGQGPEFLIYFQGTGAADDSGLPNDRFFAVRPEGSVSTLKIQRTERGDSAVYLCASSLLAGSSYNEQFFGPGTRLTVL.

V is TRBV27 and J is TRBJ1-2, with 7 bases that match TRBD1. V gave up 4 bases and J gave up 5 bases; unmatched junction bases: 7. The CDR3 runs 14 residues. The germline V gene encodes CDR1 MNHEY and CDR2 SMNVEV (reference sequence). CDR3 amino acids: CASSSAGGNYGYTF. CDR3 DNA sequence: TGTGCCAGCAGTTCTGCAGGGGGGAATTATGGCTACACCTTC.

The rearrangement joins TRBV5-1 to TRBJ2-1, with 10 bases aligning to TRBD2. The trim removed 4 bases at V and 7 bases at J, leaving 5 bases unmatched. The CDR3 sequence is 14 residues long. Germline V gene sequence: CDR1 SGHRS, CDR2 YFSETQ. CDR3 nucleotides: TGCGCCAGCAGCACGGGACTAGCGAGTAATGAGCAGTTCTTC. Amino acids: CASSTGLASNEQFF.

The chain is built from TRBV27 and TRBJ1-5; D not certain. The V and J ends lost 0 bases and 7 bases respectively, with 7 bases between them. In germline, CDR1 is MNHEY, CDR2 SMNVEV (reference sequence). The CDR3 length is 13 residues. CDR3 coding DNA: TGTGCCAGCAGTTTATCGACTGGGCAGCCCCAGCATTTT. As protein: CASSLSTGQPQHF.

This clone was found a few times. The chain employs TRBV7-9 and TRBJ2-7; D remains ambiguous. Germline CDR1 SEHNR, CDR2 FQNEAQ (reference sequence). V lost 2 bases to trimming and J lost 3 bases, with 2 bases between them. The CDR3 totals 11 residues. CDR3 DNA sequence: TGTGCCAGCAGCTTACACTACGAGCAGTACTTC. Translated: CASSLHYEQYF.

The chain uses TRBV27 and TRBJ2-1; 8 bases match TRBD1. Per the germline V gene, CDR1 is MNHEY and CDR2 is SMNVEV (reference sequence). CDR3 length: 16 residues. After removal of 6 bases from V and 4 bases from J, the junction contained 11 bases not matched to a gene. For the CDR3, the DNA is TGTGCCAGCAGAGGCCCACGGACAGGGTTTTACAATGAGCAGTTCTTC. Translated: CASRGPRTGFYNEQFF.

This rearrangement joins TRBV7-2 to TRBJ2-4; 11 positions match TRBD2. CDR3 length: 14 amino acids. CDR1 and CDR2 from the germline V gene are SGHTA and FQGNSA. Trimming at V came to 1 base and at J to 8 bases, leaving 1 base not matched to a gene. CDR3 coding DNA: TGTGCCAGCAGCTTAGTAGCGGGAGGGGACATTCAGTACTTC. It is translated as CASSLVAGGDIQYF.

This clone is a singleton in its sample. J is TRBJ2-7 and V is TRBV5-1, with TRBD2 identical over 10 bases. J lost 3 bases, V lost 3 bases, and 3 bases had no gene match. The length of the CDR3 is 14 residues. The V gene's germline CDR1 is SGHRS and CDR2 YFSETQ. The CDR3 loop reads CASSYGTSDYEQYF. CDR3 in DNA: TGCGCCAGCAGCTACGGGACTAGCGACTACGAGCAGTACTTC.

V is TRBV5-6 and J is TRBJ1-2; D gene ambiguous. The V and J ends lost 4 bases and 7 bases respectively, with 14 bases between them. Germline CDR1 reads SGHDT; CDR2 reads YYEEEE. This CDR3 is 13 amino acids long. The CDR3 bases are TGTGCCAGCAGCCGTCAGTGGGAGGGTGGCTACACCTTC. This gives the protein CASSRQWEGGYTF.

This clone has only a few counts. The chain recombines TRBV29-1 with TRBJ2-7; TRBD2 agrees at 13 bases. The V gene's germline CDR1 is SQVTM and CDR2 ANQGSEA. Trimming cost V 7 bases and J 3 bases; bases outside gene matches: 6. The CDR3 is made up of 14 amino acids. The CDR3 DNA follows: TGCAGCGCTTGGACTAGCGGGGGAAACTACGAGCAGTACTTC. Translation gives CSAWTSGGNYEQYF.